The clone carrying this T cell receptor (beta chain) appeared a few times. Its specificity is unknown. This sample was included in a study of cytomegalovirus exposure and HLA in healthy donors. Study-wide background: A previous analysis identified fewer than 130 million unique TCR beta sequences derived from some 200 million T cells. Findings and limits, study-wide: It is likely that the observed cluster of highly shared sequence variants was a sequencing artifact. Apparent HLA restriction characterized most CMV-associated TCR beta chains in a later analysis. It was reported in a later analysis that an Asian-associated ancestry cluster showed fewer N-insertions than the approximately 670-donor mean.

PCR employed 60 Vbeta and 13 Jbeta primers. Here immunoSEQ multiplex PCR was the method, and the copy in TCRdb shows in-frame clones only, minus some. The data show fewer than 150,000 clones, roughly three quarters seen once. Germline CDR1 SQVTM, CDR2 ANQGSEA. V gave up 6 bases and J gave up 0 bases, with 11 bases separating them. CDR3 length equals 13 residues. This sequence joins TRBV29-1 and TRBJ2-5, with D perhaps TRBD2 (6 bases). Material: PBMCs. This receptor was identified in a man aged 30-40 years in good health and CMV-seronegative. As DNA, the CDR3 is TGCAGCGTGGCTCGGACTAACCAAGAGACCCAGTACTTC. It translates to CSVARTNQETQYF.